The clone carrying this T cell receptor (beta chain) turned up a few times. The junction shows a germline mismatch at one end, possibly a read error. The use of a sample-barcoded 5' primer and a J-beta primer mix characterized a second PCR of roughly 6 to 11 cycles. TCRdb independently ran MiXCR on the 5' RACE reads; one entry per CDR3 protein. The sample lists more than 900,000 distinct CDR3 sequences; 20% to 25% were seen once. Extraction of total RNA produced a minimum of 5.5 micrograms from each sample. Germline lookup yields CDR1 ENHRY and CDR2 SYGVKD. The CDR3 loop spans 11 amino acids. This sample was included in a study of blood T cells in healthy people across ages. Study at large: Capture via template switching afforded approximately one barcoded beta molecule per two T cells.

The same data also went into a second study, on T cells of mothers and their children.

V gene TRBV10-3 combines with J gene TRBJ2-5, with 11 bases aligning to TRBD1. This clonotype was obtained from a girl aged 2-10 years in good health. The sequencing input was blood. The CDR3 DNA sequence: TGTGCCATTGAGGGACAGGGGGTACCAACCTTC. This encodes CAIEGQGVPTF.